This note documents a single T cell receptor (beta chain) sequence. Its antigen is unknown. Patients selected for sequencing had displayed CD8+CD57+ cell expansion by flow cytometry. Everyone among the patients had severe acquired aplastic anemia. The trim removed 6 bases at V and 7 bases at J, leaving 12 bases unmatched. This CDR3 is 15 amino acids long. Germline V CDR1 and CDR2: DFQATT, SNEGSKA (reference sequence). The template used for profiling TCR beta VDJ and CDR3 was genomic DNA. TCRdb recomputed calls from the reads with MiXCR, one row per CDR3 protein. This table holds hundreds of thousands of distinct CDR3 sequences, around half found once. This sample was taken from a study of CD8+CD57+ T cells in acquired aplastic anemia. Study-level points and caveats: Overlap between patients and controls comprised some 31 CD8+ CDR3 sequences.

The TCR originated in a human donor with aplastic anemia. The rearrangement links TRBV20-1 to TRBJ2-1; TRBD2 matches at 10 bases. The sequenced sample consisted of sorted CD4+, CD8+, or CD8+CD57+ T cells (not recorded which) from PBMCs. The CDR3 loop is CSANPAGGQYNEQFF. Written as DNA, the CDR3 is TGCAGTGCCAATCCAGCGGGGGGGCAGTATAATGAGCAGTTCTTC.